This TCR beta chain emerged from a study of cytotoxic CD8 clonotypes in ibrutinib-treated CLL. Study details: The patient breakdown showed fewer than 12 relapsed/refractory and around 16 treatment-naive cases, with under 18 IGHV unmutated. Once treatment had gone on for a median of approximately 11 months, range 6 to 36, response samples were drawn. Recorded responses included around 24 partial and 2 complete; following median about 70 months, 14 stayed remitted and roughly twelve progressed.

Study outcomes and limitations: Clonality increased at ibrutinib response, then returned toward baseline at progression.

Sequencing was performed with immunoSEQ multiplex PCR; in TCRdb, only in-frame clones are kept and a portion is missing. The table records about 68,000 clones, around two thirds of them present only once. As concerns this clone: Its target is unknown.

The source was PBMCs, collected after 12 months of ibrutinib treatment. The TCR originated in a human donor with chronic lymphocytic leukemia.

The CDR3: CASSVRPGLAGASHSYNEQFF. CDR3 DNA: TGTGCCAGCAGCGTAAGGCCGGGACTAGCGGGGGCCTCCCACTCCTACAATGAGCAGTTCTTC. The chain has TRBV9 and TRBJ2-1; 14 positions match TRBD2. The J segment lost 0 bases and the V segment lost 1 base, leaving 12 bases of the junction unmatched. CDR1 and CDR2 from the germline V gene are SGDLS and YYNGEE. The CDR3 length is 21 residues. Drawing the rest from reference TRBV9 and TRBJ2-1, the complete variable domain is DSGVTQTPKHLITATGQRVTLRCSPRSGDLSVYWYQQSLDQGLQFLIQYYNGEERAKGNILERFSAQQFPDLHSELNLSSLELGDSALYFCASSVRPGLAGASHSYNEQFFGPGTRLTVL.